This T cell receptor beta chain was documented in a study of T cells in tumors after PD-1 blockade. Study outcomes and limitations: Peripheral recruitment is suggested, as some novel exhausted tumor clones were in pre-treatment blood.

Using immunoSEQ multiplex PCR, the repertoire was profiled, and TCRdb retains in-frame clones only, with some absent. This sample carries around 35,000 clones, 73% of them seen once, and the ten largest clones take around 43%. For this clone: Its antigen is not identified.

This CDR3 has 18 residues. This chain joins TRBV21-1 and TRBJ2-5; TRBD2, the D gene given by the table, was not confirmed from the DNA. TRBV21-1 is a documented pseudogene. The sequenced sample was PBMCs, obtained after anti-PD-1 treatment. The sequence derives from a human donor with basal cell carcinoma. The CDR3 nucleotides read TGTGCCAGCAGCAAAGAGTCTAAGGGGCTGGGACTGGAAGAGACCCAGTACTTC. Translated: CASSKESKGLGLEETQYF.